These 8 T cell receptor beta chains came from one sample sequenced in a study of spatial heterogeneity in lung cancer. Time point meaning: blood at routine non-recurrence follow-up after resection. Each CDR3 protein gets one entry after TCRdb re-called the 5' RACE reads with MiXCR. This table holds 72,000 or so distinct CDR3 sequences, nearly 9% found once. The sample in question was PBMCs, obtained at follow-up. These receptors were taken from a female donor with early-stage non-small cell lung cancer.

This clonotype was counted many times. The CDR3 sequence: CASTLGGGTPYEQYF. The CDR3 nucleotides are TGTGCCAGCACTCTAGGGGGAGGTACTCCCTACGAGCAGTACTTC. The V call is TRBV28, the J call TRBJ2-7; perhaps D is TRBD1 or TRBD2 (6 bases each). Germline CDR1 reads MDHEN; CDR2 reads SYDVKM. The V end was cut by 7 bases, the J end by 2 bases, with 18 bases between. The length of the CDR3 is 15 residues.

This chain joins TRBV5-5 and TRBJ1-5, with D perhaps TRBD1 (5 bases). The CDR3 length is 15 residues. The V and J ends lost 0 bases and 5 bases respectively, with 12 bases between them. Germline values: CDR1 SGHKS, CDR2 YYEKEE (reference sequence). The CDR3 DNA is TGTGCCAGCAGCTTGGATGGGACGGGGTATCAGCCCCAGCATTTT. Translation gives CASSLDGTGYQPQHF.

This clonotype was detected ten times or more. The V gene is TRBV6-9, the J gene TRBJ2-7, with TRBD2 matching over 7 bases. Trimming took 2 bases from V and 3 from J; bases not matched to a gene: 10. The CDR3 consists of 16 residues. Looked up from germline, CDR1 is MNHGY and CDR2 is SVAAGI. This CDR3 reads CASSYGAGRLGYEQYF. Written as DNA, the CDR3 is TGTGCCAGCAGTTATGGAGCGGGGAGGTTAGGCTACGAGCAGTACTTC.

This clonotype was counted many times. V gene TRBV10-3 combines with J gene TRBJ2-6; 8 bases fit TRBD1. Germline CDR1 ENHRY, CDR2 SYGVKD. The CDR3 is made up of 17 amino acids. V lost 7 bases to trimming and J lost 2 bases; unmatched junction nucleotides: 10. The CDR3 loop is CAITPRTGLPGANVLTF. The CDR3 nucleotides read TGTGCCATCACTCCGCGGACAGGGCTTCCTGGGGCCAACGTCCTGACTTTC.

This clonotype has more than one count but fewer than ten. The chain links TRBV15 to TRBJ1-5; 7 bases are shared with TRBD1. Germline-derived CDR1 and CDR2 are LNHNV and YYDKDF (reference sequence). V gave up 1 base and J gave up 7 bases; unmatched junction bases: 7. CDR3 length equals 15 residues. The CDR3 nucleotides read TGTGCCACCAGCAGAGGACAGGGTATAGGACAGCCCCAGCATTTT. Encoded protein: CATSRGQGIGQPQHF.

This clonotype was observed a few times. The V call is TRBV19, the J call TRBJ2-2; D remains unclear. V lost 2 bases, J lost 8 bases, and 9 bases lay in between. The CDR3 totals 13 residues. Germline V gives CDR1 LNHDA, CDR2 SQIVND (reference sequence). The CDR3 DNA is TGTGCCAGTAGTATATCCAGAGAAGGGGAGCTGTTTTTT. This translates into CASSISREGELFF.

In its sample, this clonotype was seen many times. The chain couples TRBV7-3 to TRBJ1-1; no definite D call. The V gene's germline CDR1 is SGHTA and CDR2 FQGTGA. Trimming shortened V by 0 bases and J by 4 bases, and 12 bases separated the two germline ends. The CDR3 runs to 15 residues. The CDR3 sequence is CASSLTRLGGTEAFF. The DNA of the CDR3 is TGTGCCAGCAGCTTAACTCGGCTTGGAGGCACTGAAGCTTTCTTT.

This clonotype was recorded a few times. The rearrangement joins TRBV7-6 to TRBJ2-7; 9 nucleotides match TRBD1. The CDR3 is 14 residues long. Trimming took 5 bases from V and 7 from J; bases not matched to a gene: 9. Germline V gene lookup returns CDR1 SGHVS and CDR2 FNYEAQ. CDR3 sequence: CASSVGQGSGEQYF. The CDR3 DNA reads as TGTGCCAGCAGCGTCGGACAGGGGTCAGGAGAGCAGTACTTC.